The 2 T cell receptor beta chains below come from one sample, sequenced in a study of blood T cell repertoires in COVID-19. Measured with immunoSEQ multiplex PCR; TCRdb has only the in-frame clones, and not every one. The table records 270,000 or so clones, around nine tenths of them present only once. Sequencing was performed on peripheral blood. The receptors stem from a man aged 40-50 years with active or convalescent COVID-19.

The J gene is TRBJ2-1, the V gene TRBV25-1; possibly TRBD2 for D (5 bases). Per germline, CDR1 MGHDK and CDR2 SYGVNS. The CDR3 spans 15 residues. Trimming stripped 2 bases from V and 6 bases from J, with 14 bases between. Written as DNA, the CDR3 is TGTGCCAGCAGTGAAAGGCTAGCCCTGGGCAATGAGCAGTTCTTC. Its translation is CASSERLALGNEQFF.

On this clone itself: It is likely a read error, because the conserved phenylalanine at the end of the CDR3 is missing. The DNA is left out, because the CDR3 cannot be placed on it with certainty; the CDR3 is given as TCRdb lists it. The chain couples TRBV28 to TRBJ1-2; TRBD1 is the table's D call, not checked against the DNA. Germline assignment: CDR1 MDHEN and CDR2 SYDVKM. Both ends counted, the CDR3 spans 13 residues. The CDR3 here is CASSRGQGGFVVR.